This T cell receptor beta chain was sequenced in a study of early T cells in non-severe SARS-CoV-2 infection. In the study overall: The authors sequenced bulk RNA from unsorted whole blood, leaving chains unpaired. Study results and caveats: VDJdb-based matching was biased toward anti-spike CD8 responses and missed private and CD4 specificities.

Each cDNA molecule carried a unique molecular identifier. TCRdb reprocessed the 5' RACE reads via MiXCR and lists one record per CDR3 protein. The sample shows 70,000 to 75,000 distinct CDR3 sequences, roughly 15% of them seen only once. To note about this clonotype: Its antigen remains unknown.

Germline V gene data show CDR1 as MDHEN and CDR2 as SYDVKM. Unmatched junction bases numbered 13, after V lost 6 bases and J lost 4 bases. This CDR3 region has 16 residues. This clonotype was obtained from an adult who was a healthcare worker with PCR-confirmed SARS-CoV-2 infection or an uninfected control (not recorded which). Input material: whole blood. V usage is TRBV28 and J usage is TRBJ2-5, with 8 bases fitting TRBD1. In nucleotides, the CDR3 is TGTGCCAGCAGCAAGGACAGGGTTGGTATCGGAGAGACCCAGTACTTC. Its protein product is CASSKDRVGIGETQYF.